Listed here are 12 T cell receptor beta chains from one sample, sequenced in a study of blood T cells in healthy people across ages (dated by TCRdb to the mid-2010s). The receptor library was made with 5' RACE. Sequencing used an Illumina HiSeq 2500. A second PCR of roughly 6 to 11 cycles was run with a J-beta primer mix and a sample-barcoded 5' primer. Clones were called with MiXCR by TCRdb after fastp trimmed the public reads at Q25, and only in-frame beta chains were retained. CDR3 protein duplicates are merged, each entry listing the most common genes and DNA. The table for this sample lists roughly 800,000 distinct CDR3 sequences; 55% to 70% of them were counted only once. The ten largest make up 20% to 25% of the sample. The sequenced material came from blood. These receptors all stem from a man aged 30 to 39 in good health.

This clonotype has a handful of counts. This chain connects TRBV7-9 to TRBJ1-2; D is perhaps TRBD1 (5 bases). V was shortened by 5 bases and J by 2 bases, with 12 bases between the two germline ends. This CDR3 is built from 14 residues. In germline, CDR1 is SEHNR, CDR2 FQNEAQ (reference sequence). CDR3: CASSHRTENYGYTF. The CDR3 nucleotides are TGTGCCAGCAGCCACAGGACGGAGAACTATGGCTACACCTTC. The full variable domain, with the rest looked up from reference TRBV7-9 and TRBJ1-2, is DTGVSQNPRHKITKRGQNVTFRCDPISEHNRLYWYRQTLGQGPEFLTYFQNEAQLEKSRLLSDRFSAERPKGSFSTLEIQRTEQGDSAMYLCASSHRTENYGYTFGSGTRLTVV.

This chain joins TRBV7-6 and TRBJ2-5; D may be TRBD2 (5 bases). The J call could be wrong; TRBJ2-7 is a better fit for the DNA end. In germline, CDR1 is SGHVS, CDR2 FNYEAQ. The CDR3 runs to 17 residues. Here the CDR3 DNA reads TGTGCCAGCAGCTTATATATTCGCCCGGACGCGGGCTACGAGCAGTACTTC. Translated, it gives CASSLYIRPDAGYEQYF.

J is TRBJ1-6 and V is TRBV20-1, with 7 bases that match TRBD1. The CDR3 extends over 18 amino acids. V was pared by 0 bases and J by 0 bases, with 8 bases of the junction left unmatched. The germline V gene has CDR1 DFQATT and CDR2 SNEGSKA (reference sequence). The CDR3 DNA follows: TGCAGTGCTAGAGAAACAGGGGTTCCTAACTCCTATAATTCACCCCTCCACTTT. Its protein product is CSARETGVPNSYNSPLHF.

The chain links TRBV12-3 or TRBV12-4 to TRBJ1-2, with no clear D. The ends were cut back, 6 bases at V and 2 bases at J, with 16 bases in the middle. CDR3 length: 15 amino acids. In DNA, the CDR3 is TGTGCCAGCAGCAAAAGGCCGGAACTCAACTATGGCTACACCTTC. Its translation: CASSKRPELNYGYTF.

This clonotype has just a few counts. This CDR3 reads CAIRGTTGSYEQYF. CDR3 coding DNA: TGTGCCATCAGGGGAACGACAGGCTCCTACGAGCAGTACTTC. V is TRBV10-3 and J is TRBJ2-7, with a tentative D call TRBD1 (6 bases). Per germline, CDR1 ENHRY and CDR2 SYGVKD. The CDR3 is 14 amino acids. The V gene lost 6 bases and the J gene lost 0 bases, with 12 bases spanning the gap.

The V gene is TRBV6-5, the J gene TRBJ1-5, with D unresolved. V lost 5 bases and J lost 2, with 10 bases in between. The CDR3 consists of 14 residues. Germline-derived CDR1 and CDR2 are MNHEY and SVGAGI. This CDR3 reads CASSVDGGNQPQHF. Written as DNA, the CDR3 is TGTGCCAGCAGTGTTGATGGGGGCAATCAGCCCCAGCATTTT.

As concerns this clonotype: Mismatch with germline at one junction end may stem from a read error. V is TRBV29-1 and J is TRBJ2-7; no firm D call. This CDR3 is 13 amino acids long. Germline V CDR1 and CDR2: SQVTM, ANQGSEA. The CDR3 loop is CGVETVGSYEQYF. CDR3 DNA sequence: TGCGGCGTTGAAACGGTGGGCAGCTACGAGCAGTACTTC.

The chain combines TRBV29-1 with TRBJ2-3; the D is unclear. The germline V gene encodes CDR1 SQVTM and CDR2 ANQGSEA. The CDR3 loop spans 14 amino acids. Deletions cut 3 bases from V and 1 base from J, with 11 bases between. CDR3 sequence reads: CSVEVGRGTDTQYF. CDR3 DNA sequence: TGCAGCGTTGAGGTCGGCAGAGGCACAGATACGCAGTATTTT.

This clonotype was counted only a few times. V usage is TRBV10-3 and J usage is TRBJ2-1; D perhaps matches TRBD2 (5 bases). The CDR3 consists of 12 residues. Germline V gene lookup returns CDR1 ENHRY and CDR2 SYGVKD. CDR3 region: CAGERSYNEQFF. CDR3 nucleotides: TGTGCTGGGGAGCGATCCTACAATGAGCAGTTCTTC.

The chain couples TRBV5-6 to TRBJ2-7; D is unclear. The germline V gene encodes CDR1 SGHDT and CDR2 YYEEEE. The CDR3 has 11 amino acids. V was cut by 0 bases and J by 11 bases, with 9 bases left in between. CDR3 DNA sequence: TGTGCCAGCAGCTTGGAACAAGAGGAGTACTTC. It yields the protein CASSLEQEEYF.

The J gene is TRBJ2-7, the V gene TRBV25-1; D ambiguous. Germline V CDR1 and CDR2: MGHDK, SYGVNS. The germline V and J ends were trimmed by 0 bases and 4 bases, with 7 bases remaining between them. CDR3 length equals 13 residues. CDR3 in amino acids: CASSEYQDYEQYF. In DNA, the CDR3 is TGTGCCAGCAGTGAATATCAGGATTACGAGCAGTACTTC.

The rearrangement links TRBV7-9 to TRBJ1-1; the D gene is possibly TRBD1 (5 bases). The CDR3 totals 15 residues. Between the trimmed V and J ends, which lost 4 bases and 6 bases, there was a span of 18 bases. Germline CDR1 SEHNR, CDR2 FQNEAQ (reference sequence). CDR3 DNA: TGTGCCAGCAGCTCGGACACCCCGGGGGGTGCTGAAGCTTTCTTT. Amino acid sequence: CASSSDTPGGAEAFF.